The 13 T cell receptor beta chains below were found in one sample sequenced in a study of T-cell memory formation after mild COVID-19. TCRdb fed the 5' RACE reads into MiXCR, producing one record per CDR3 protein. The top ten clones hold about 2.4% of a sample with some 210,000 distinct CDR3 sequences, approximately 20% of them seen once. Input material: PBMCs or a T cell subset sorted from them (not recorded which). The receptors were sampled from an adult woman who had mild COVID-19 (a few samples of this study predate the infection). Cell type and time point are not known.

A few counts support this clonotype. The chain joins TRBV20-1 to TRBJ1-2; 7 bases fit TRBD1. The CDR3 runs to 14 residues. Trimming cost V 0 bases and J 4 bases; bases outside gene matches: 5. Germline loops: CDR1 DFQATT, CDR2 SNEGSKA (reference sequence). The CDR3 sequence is CSARDRQGSYGYTF. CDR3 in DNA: TGCAGTGCTAGAGATAGACAGGGAAGCTATGGCTACACCTTC.

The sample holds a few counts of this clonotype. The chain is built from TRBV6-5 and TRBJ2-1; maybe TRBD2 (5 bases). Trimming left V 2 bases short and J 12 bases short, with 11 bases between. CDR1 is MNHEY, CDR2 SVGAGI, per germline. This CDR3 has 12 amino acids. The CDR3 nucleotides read TGTGCCAGCAGTTACGGTCCGGGGATGCAGTTCTTC. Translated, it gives CASSYGPGMQFF.

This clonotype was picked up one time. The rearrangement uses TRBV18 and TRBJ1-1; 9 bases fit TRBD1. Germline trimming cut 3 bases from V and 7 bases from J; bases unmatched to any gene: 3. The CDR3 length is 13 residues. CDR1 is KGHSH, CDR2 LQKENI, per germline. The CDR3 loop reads CASSPGQGFEAFF. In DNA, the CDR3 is TGTGCCAGCTCACCGGGACAGGGCTTTGAAGCTTTCTTT.

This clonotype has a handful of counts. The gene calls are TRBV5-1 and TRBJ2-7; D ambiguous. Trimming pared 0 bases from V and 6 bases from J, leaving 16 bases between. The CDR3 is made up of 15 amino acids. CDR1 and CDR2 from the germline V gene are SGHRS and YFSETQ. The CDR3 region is CASSLAGAGSSEQYF. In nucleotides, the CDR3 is TGCGCCAGCAGCTTGGCCGGTGCAGGAAGCTCCGAGCAGTACTTC.

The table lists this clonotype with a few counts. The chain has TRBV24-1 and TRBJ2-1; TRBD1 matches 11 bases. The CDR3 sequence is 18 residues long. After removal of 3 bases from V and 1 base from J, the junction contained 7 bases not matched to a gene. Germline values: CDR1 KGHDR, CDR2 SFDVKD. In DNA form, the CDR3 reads TGTGCCACCAGTGATACCCGGACAGGGGGCATTTCCTACAATGAGCAGTTCTTC. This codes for CATSDTRTGGISYNEQFF.

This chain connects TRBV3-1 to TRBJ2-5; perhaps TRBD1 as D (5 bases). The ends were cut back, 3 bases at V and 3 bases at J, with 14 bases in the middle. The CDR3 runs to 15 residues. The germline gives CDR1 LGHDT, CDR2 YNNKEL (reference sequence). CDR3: CASSQGSGMKETQYF. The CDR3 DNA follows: TGTGCCAGCAGCCAGGGTTCAGGGATGAAAGAGACCCAGTACTTC.

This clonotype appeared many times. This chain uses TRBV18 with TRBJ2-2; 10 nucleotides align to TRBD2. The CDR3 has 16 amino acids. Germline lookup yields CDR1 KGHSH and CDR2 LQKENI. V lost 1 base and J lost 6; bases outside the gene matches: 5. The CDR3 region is CASSPRSSGSAGELFF. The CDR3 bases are TGTGCCAGCTCACCACGGTCTAGCGGGAGTGCCGGGGAGCTGTTTTTT.

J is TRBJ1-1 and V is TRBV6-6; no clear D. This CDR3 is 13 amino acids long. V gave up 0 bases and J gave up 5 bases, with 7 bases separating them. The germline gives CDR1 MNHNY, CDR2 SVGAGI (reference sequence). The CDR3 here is CASSYSESTEAFF. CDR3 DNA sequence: TGTGCCAGCAGTTACTCGGAGTCTACTGAAGCTTTCTTT.

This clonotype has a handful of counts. The CDR3, as DNA: TGCGCCAGCAGTGAGGGGGCGGCAGATACGCAGTATTTT. Translating gives CASSEGAADTQYF. The rearrangement links TRBV5-1 to TRBJ2-3; TRBD1 aligns across 7 bases. V gave up 5 bases and J gave up 4 bases; unmatched junction bases: 4. Per the germline V gene, CDR1 is SGHRS and CDR2 is YFSETQ. The CDR3 runs 13 residues.

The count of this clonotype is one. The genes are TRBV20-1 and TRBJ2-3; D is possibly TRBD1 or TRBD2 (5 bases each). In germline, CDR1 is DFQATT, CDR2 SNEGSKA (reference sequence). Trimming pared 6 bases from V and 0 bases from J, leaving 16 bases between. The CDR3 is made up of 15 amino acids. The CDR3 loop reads CSAKRDARSTDTQYF. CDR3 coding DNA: TGCAGTGCGAAGAGGGACGCCAGAAGCACAGATACGCAGTATTTT.

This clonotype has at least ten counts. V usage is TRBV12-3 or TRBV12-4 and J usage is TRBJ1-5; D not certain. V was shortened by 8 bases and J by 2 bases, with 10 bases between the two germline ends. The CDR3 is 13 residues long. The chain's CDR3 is CASAISGNQPQHF. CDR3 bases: TGTGCCAGCGCTATTAGCGGCAATCAGCCCCAGCATTTT.

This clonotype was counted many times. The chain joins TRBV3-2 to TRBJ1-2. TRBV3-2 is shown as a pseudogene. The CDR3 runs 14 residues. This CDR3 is CASSHLLDRYGYTF. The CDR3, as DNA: TGTGCCAGCAGCCACCTTTTAGACCGCTATGGCTACACCTTC.

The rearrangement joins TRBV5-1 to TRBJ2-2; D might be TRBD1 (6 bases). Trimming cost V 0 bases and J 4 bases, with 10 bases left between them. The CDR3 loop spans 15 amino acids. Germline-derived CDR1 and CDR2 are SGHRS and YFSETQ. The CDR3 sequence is CASSLEGHATGELFF. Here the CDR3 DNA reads TGCGCCAGCAGCTTGGAGGGACACGCCACCGGGGAGCTGTTTTTT.